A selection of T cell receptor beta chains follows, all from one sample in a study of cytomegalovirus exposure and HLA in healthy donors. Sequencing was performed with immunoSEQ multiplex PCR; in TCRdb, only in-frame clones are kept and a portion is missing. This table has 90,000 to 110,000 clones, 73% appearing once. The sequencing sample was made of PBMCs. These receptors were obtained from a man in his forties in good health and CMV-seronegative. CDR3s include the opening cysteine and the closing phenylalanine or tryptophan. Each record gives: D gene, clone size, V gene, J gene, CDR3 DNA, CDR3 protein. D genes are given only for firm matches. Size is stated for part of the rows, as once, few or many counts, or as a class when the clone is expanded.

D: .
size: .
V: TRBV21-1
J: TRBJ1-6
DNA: .
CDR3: CASSPIKAWGQGNSPLHF

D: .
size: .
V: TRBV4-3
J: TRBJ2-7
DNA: TGCGCCAGCAGCCCCCGCCTATTTGACGAGCAGTACTTC
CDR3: CASSPRLFDEQYF

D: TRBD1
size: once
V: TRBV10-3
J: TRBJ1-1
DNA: TGTGCCATCAGTGCAACAGGGGGCCAAGGGACTGAAGCTTTCTTT
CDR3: CAISATGGQGTEAFF

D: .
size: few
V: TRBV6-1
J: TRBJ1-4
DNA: TGTGCCAGCAGTGGGCTTGACAGGCAATCAACTAATGAAAAACTGTTTTTT
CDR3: CASSGLDRQSTNEKLFF

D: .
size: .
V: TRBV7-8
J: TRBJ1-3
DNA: TGTGCCAGCAGCGTAGGCCAGGGTGGAAACACCATATATTTT
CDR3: CASSVGQGGNTIYF

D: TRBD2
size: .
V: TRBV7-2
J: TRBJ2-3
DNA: TGTGCCAGCAGCTCACCAAGCGGGGGCACAGATACGCAGTATTTT
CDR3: CASSSPSGGTDTQYF

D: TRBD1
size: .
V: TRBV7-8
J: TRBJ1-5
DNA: TGTGCCAGCAGCTTAGCGCCCAGGGGGCGCGAGGGCAATCAGCCCCAGCATTTT
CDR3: CASSLAPRGREGNQPQHF

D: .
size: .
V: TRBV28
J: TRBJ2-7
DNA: TGTGCCAGCAGTGGTCGATGGGGGCACCACTACGAGCAGTACTTC
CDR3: CASSGRWGHHYEQYF

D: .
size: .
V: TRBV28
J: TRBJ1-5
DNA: TGTGCCAGCAGTGGCGCATCAGGGTTAGAGCCCCAGCATTTT
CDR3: CASSGASGLEPQHF

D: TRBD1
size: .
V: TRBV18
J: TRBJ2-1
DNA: TGTGCCAGCTCACTACAGGGGGCTACGTACAATGAGCAGTTCTTC
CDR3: CASSLQGATYNEQFF

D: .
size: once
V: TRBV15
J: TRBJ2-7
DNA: TGTGCCACCAGCACGGGGTACGAGCAGTACTTC
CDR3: CATSTGYEQYF

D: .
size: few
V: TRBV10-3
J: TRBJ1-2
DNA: TGTGCCATCAGTGAGTCAGGACTCTTGGACGCTAACTATGGCTACACCTTC
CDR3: CAISESGLLDANYGYTF

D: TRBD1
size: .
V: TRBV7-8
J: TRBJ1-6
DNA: TGTGCCAGCAGCTTAACCGGACAGGGTAATTCACCCCTCCACTTT
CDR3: CASSLTGQGNSPLHF

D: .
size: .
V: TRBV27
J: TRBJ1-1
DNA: TGTGCCAGCAGTTTAGCGTTGAACACTGAAGCTTTCTTT
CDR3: CASSLALNTEAFF

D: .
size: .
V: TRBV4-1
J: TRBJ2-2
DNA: TGCGCCAGCAGCCAAGAGCGGACAGGGGGATCATGGACTAGCGGCAACACCGGGGAGCTGTTTTTT
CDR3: CASSQERTGGSWTSGNTGELFF

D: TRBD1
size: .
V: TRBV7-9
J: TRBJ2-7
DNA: TGTGCCAGCAGCGGAGACAGGGATGCCAACGAGCAGTACTTC
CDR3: CASSGDRDANEQYF

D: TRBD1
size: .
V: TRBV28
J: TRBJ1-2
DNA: TGTGCCAGCAGTTTATGGGGGACAGGGAGTAGGAATGGCTACACCTTC
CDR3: CASSLWGTGSRNGYTF

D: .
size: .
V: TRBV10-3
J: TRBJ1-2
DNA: TGTGCCATCAGTGAGGCCGAGGACTATGGCTACACCTTC
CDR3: CAISEAEDYGYTF

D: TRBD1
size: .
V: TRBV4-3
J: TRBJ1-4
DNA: TGCGCCAGCAGGGAGACAGGGGCCGGGGATGAAAAACTGTTTTTT
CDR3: CASRETGAGDEKLFF

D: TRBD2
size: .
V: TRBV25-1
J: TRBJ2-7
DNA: TGTGCCAGCGGTCCCACTAGCGGGGGCCTTTACACCACCTACGAGCAGTACTTC
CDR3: CASGPTSGGLYTTYEQYF

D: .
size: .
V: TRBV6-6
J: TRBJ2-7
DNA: TGTGCCAGCAGTTACTTCGCTAGCGTCTCCTACGAGCAGTACTTC
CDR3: CASSYFASVSYEQYF

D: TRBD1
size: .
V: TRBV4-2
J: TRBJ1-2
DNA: TGTGCCAGCAGCCAAGAGCTTCAATGGGACAGGAACTATGGCTACACCTTC
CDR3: CASSQELQWDRNYGYTF

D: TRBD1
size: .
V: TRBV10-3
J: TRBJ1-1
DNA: TGTGCCATCAGTGAGTCAAGACAGGGGGTTTGGGTAGCTTTCTTT
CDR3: CAISESRQGVWVAFF

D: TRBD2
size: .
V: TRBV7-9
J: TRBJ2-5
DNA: TGTGCCAGCAGCGATAGCGGGGGGTACCAAGAGACCCAGTACTTC
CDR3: CASSDSGGYQETQYF

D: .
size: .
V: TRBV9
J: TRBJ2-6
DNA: TGTGCCAGCAGCGTAAAAGGGGCGGGAGGGGCCAACGTCCTGACTTTC
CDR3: CASSVKGAGGANVLTF

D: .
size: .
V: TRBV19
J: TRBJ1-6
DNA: TGTGCCAGTAGTAGCGGGGCTAATTCACCCCTCCACTTT
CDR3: CASSSGANSPLHF

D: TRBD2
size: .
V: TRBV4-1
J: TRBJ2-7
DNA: TGCGCCAGCAGCCAAGATCGGGGACTAGCGGGGAACGAGCAGTACTTC
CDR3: CASSQDRGLAGNEQYF

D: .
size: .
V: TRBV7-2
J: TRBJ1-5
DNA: TGTGCCAGCAGCTCGCGGGGCTTGTTAAGCAATCAGCCCCAGCATTTT
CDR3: CASSSRGLLSNQPQHF